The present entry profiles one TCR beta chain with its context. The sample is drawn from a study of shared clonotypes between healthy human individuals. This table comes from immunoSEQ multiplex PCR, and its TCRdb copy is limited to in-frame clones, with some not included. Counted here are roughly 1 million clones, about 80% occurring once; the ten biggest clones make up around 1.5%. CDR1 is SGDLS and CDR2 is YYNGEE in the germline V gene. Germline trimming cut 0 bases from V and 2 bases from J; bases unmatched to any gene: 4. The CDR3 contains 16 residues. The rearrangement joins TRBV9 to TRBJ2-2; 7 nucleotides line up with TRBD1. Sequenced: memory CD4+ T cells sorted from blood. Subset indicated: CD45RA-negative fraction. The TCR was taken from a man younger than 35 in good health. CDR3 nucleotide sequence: TGTGCCAGCAGCGTAGTGGGACAGATCAACACCGGGGAGCTGTTTTTT. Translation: CASSVVGQINTGELFF.